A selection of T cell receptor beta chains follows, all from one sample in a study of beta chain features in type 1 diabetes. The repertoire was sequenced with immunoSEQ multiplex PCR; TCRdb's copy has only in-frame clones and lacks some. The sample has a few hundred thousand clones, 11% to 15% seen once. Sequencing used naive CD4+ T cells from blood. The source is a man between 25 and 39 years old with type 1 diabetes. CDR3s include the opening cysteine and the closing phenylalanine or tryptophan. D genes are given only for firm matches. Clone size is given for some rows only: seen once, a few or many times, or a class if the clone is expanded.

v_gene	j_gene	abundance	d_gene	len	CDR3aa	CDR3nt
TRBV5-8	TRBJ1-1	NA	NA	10	CASSFSQAFF	TGTGCCAGCAGCTTTAGCCAAGCTTTCTTT
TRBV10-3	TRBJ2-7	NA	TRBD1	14	CAIRPGQGAYEQYF	TGTGCCATCAGGCCGGGACAGGGGGCCTACGAGCAGTACTTC
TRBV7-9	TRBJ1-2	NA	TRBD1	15	CASSFGSGGTYGYTF	TGTGCCAGCAGCTTCGGGTCAGGGGGGACCTATGGCTACACCTTC
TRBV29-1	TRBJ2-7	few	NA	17	CSDCRFGRGLHTYEQYF	TGCAGCGATTGTCGATTTGGACGGGGATTACATACGTACGAGCAGTACTTC
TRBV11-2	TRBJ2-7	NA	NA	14	CASSSQAGAYEQYF	TGTGCCAGCAGCTCCCAAGCGGGCGCCTACGAGCAGTACTTC
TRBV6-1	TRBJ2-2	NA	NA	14	CASQQGWVTGELFF	TGTGCCAGCCAGCAGGGTTGGGTGACCGGGGAGCTGTTTTTT
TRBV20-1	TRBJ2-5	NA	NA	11	CSARSLETQYF	TGCAGTGCTAGATCCCTCGAGACCCAGTACTTC
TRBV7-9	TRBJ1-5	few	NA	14	CASSGQSSNQPQHF	TGTGCCAGCAGCGGACAGTCTAGCAATCAGCCCCAGCATTTT
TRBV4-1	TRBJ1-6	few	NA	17	CASSQDDGSSYNSPLHF	TGCGCCAGCAGCCAAGATGACGGGAGCTCCTATAATTCACCCCTCCACTTT
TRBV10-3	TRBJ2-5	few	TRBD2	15	CAIRGTSGKQETQYF	TGTGCCATCAGAGGGACTAGCGGGAAACAAGAGACCCAGTACTTC
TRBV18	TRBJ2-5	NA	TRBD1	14	CASSLWDREETQYF	TGTGCCAGCTCTCTTTGGGACAGGGAAGAGACCCAGTACTTC
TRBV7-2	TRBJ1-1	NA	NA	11	CASSLVVSAFF	TGTGCCAGCAGCTTAGTAGTCTCCGCTTTCTTT
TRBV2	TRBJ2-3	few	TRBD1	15	CASSVTDRGTDTQYF	TGTGCCAGCAGTGTTACGGACAGGGGCACAGATACGCAGTATTTT
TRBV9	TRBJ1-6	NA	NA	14	CASSVEPDTSPLHF	TGTGCCAGCAGCGTAGAGCCGGACACTTCACCCCTCCACTTT
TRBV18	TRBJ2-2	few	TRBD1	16	CASSPRGQGATGELFF	TGTGCCAGCTCACCACGCGGACAGGGGGCGACCGGGGAGCTGTTTTTT
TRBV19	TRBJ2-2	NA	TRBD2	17	CASSATPGLAGIGELFF	TGTGCCAGTAGTGCAACCCCGGGACTAGCGGGGATCGGGGAGCTGTTTTTT
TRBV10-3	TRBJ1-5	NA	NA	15	CAISEAGAGDQPQHF	TGTGCCATCAGTGAGGCGGGGGCCGGAGATCAGCCCCAGCATTTT
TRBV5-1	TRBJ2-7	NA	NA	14	CASSLVEGYGEQYF	TGCGCCAGCAGCTTGGTAGAGGGATACGGCGAGCAGTACTTC
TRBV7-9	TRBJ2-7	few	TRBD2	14	CASSGSGRAYEQYF	TGTGCCAGCAGCGGTAGCGGGAGGGCGTACGAGCAGTACTTC
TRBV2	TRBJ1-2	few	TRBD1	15	CASSARTGPNYGYTF	TGTGCCAGCAGTGCTCGGACAGGGCCCAACTATGGCTACACCTTC
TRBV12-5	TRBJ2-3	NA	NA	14	CASGFNALTDTQYF	TGTGCTAGTGGTTTTAATGCACTGACAGATACGCAGTATTTT
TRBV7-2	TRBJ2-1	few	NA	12	CASSFAGAEQFF	TGTGCCAGCAGCTTTGCGGGGGCTGAGCAGTTCTTC
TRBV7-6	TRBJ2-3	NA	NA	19	CASSQPRALAGARGDTQYF	TGTGCCAGCAGCCAACCCCGGGCGTTGGCGGGGGCCCGCGGAGATACGCAGTATTTT
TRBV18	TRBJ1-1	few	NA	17	CASSPFSGTGMNTEAFF	TGTGCCAGCTCACCATTTTCAGGCACAGGGATGAACACTGAAGCTTTCTTT